Below, one TCR beta chain is given with its context. Profiled with immunoSEQ multiplex PCR; TCRdb holds only in-frame clones, not every one. This sample carries some 56,000 clones, more than 70% of them seen once, and the ten largest clones take around 20%. The V end was cut by 5 bases, the J end by 8 bases, with 13 bases between. In germline, CDR1 is ENHRY, CDR2 SYGVKD. CDR3 length equals 13 residues. The sample is drawn from a study of blood T cell repertoires in COVID-19. Sequences were obtained from peripheral blood. This chain joins TRBV10-3 and TRBJ2-1, with D unresolved. The clonotype comes from a human donor in a cohort sampled during active COVID-19. The CDR3 bases are TGTGCCATCAGTCCACAGCCACTCGATGAGCAGTTCTTC. Residues: CAISPQPLDEQFF.